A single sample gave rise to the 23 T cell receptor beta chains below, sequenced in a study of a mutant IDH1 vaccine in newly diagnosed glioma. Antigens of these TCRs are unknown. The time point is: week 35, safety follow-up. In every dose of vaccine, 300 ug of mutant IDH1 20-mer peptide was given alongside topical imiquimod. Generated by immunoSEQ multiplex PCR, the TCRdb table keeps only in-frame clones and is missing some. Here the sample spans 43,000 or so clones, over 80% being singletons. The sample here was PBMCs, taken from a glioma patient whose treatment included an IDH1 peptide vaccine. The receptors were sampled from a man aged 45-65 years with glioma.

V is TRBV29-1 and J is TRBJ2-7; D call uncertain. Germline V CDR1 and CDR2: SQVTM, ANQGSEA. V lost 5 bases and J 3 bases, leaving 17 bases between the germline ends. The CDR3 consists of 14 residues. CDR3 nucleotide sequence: TGCAGCGTTTCTCCACGAACACCATACTACGAGCAGTACTTC. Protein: CSVSPRTPYYEQYF.

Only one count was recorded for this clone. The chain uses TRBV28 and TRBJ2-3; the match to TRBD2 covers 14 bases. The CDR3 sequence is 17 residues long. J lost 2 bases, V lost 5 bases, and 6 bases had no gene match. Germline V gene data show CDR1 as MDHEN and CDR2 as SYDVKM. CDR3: CASSPGTSGGLTDTQYF. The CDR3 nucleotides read TGTGCCAGCAGTCCCGGGACTAGCGGGGGTCTCACAGATACGCAGTATTTT.

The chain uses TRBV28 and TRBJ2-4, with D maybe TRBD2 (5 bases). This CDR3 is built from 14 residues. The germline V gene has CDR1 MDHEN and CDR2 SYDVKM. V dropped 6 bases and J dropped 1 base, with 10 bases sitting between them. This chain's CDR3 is CASSASGAKNIQYF. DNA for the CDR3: TGTGCCAGCAGCGCGTCGGGGGCCAAAAACATTCAGTACTTC.

The CDR3, as DNA: TGCGCCAGCAGCTTTCCCAGCGCGGGAACTAATGAAAAACTGTTTTTT. Residues: CASSFPSAGTNEKLFF. The chain uses TRBV5-1 and TRBJ1-4, with unresolved D. V dropped 2 bases and J dropped 1 base, with 12 bases sitting between them. The germline CDR1 and CDR2 sequences are SGHRS and YFSETQ. There are 16 residues in the CDR3.

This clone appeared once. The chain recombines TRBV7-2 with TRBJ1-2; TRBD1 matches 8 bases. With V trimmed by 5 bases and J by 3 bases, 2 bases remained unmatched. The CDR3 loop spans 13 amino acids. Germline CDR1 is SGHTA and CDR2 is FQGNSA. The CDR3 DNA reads TGTGCCAGCAGCGGACAGGGATACTATGGCTACACCTTC. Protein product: CASSGQGYYGYTF.

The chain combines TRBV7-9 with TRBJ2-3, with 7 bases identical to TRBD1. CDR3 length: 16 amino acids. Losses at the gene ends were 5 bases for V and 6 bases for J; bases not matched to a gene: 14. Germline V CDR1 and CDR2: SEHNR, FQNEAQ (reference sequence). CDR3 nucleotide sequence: TGTGCCAGCAGCCCGCCGACAGGGACCTCTCCTGATACGCAGTATTTT. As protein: CASSPPTGTSPDTQYF.

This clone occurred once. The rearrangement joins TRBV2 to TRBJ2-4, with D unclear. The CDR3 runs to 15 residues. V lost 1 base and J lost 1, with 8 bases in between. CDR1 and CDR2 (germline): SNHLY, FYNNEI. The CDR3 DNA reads TGTGCCAGCAGTGAAGAGGGTCTGGCCAAAAACATTCAGTACTTC. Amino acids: CASSEEGLAKNIQYF.

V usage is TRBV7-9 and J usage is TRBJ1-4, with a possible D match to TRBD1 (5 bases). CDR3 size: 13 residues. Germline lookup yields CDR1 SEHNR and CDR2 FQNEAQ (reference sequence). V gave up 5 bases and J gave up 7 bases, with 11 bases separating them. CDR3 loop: CASSRGAIEKLFF. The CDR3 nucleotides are TGTGCCAGCAGCCGTGGGGCGATTGAAAAACTGTTTTTT.

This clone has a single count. CDR3 nucleotide sequence: TGTGCCAGTAGTCCTGGACAGGCACCCTACGAGCAGTACTTC. This gives the protein CASSPGQAPYEQYF. The gene calls are TRBV19 and TRBJ2-7; 7 positions match TRBD1. Germline values: CDR1 LNHDA, CDR2 SQIVND (reference sequence). The junction had 6 bases not matched to a gene; V was cut back by 5 bases and J by 2 bases. This CDR3 has 14 amino acids. Together with reference TRBV19 and TRBJ2-7, the CDR3 gives the full variable domain: DGGITQSPKYLFRKEGQNVTLSCEQNLNHDAMYWYRQDPGQGLRLIYYSQIVNDFQKGDIAEGYSVSREKKESFPLTVTSAQKNPTAFYLCASSPGQAPYEQYFGPGTRLTVT.

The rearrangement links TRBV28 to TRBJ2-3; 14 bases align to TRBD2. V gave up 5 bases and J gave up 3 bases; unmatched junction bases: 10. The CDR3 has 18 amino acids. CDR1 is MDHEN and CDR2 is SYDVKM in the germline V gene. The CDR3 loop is CASSPTRLAGGRTDTQYF. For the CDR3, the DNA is TGTGCCAGCAGTCCAACACGACTAGCGGGAGGGAGGACAGATACGCAGTATTTT. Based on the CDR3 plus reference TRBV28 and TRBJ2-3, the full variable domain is DVKVTQSSRYLVKRTGEKVFLECVQDMDHENMFWYRQDPGLGLRLIYFSYDVKMKEKGDIPEGYSVSREKKERFSLILESASTNQTSMYLCASSPTRLAGGRTDTQYFGPGTRLTVL.

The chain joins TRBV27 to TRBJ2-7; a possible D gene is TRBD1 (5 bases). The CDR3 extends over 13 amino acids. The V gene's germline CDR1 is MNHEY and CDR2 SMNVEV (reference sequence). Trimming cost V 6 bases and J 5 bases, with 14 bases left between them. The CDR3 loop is CASRSQGSHEQYF. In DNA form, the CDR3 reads TGTGCCAGCAGATCTCAGGGATCCCACGAGCAGTACTTC.

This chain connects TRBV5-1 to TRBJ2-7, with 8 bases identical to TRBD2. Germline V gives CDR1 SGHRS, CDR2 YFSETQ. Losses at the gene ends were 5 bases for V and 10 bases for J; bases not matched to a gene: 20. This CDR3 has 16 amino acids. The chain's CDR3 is CASSREGYTSLGKQYF. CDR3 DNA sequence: TGCGCCAGCAGTCGGGAGGGGTATACCTCTCTCGGGAAACAGTACTTC. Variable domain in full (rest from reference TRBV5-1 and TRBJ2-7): KAGVTQTPRYLIKTRGQQVTLSCSPISGHRSVSWYQQTPGQGLQFLFEYFSETQRNKGNFPGRFSGRQFSNSRSEMNVSTLELGDSALYLCASSREGYTSLGKQYFGPGTRLTVT.

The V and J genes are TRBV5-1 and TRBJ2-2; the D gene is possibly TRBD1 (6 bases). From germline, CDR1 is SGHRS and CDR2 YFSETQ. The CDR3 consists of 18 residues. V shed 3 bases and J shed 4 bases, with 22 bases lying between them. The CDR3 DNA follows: TGCGCCAGCAGCTCATCCCCCGGACAGTCGTCGGGCACCGGGGAGCTGTTTTTT. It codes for CASSSSPGQSSGTGELFF.

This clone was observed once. CDR3 bases: TGTGCCAGCAGTGGACCGACCATGAGTCCGCCCCAGCATTTT. It yields the protein CASSGPTMSPPQHF. The rearrangement joins TRBV6-1 to TRBJ1-5; no firm D call. The V end was cut by 4 bases, the J end by 9 bases, with 16 bases between. The CDR3 loop spans 14 amino acids. The germline CDR1 and CDR2 sequences are MNHNS and SASEGT.

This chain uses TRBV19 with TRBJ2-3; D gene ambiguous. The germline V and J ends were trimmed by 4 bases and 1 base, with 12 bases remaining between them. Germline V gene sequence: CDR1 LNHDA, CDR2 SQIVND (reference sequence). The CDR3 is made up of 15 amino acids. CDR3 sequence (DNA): TGTGCCAGTAGTACGACTCATCGGGGCACAGATACGCAGTATTTT. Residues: CASSTTHRGTDTQYF.

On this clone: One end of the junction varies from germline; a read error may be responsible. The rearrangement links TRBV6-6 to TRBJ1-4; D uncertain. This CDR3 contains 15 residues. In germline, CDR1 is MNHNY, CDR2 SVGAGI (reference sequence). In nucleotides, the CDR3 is TGTGCCAGCAGTTACTCAGATCGTTCTAACGAAAAACTGTTTTTT. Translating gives CASSYSDRSNEKLFF.

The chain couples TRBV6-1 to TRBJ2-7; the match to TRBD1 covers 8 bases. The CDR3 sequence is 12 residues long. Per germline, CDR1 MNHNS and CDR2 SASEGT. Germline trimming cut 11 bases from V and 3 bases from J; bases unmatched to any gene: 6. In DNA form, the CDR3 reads TGTGCCGCCGAAGACAGGGGCTACGAGCAGTACTTC. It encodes CAAEDRGYEQYF.

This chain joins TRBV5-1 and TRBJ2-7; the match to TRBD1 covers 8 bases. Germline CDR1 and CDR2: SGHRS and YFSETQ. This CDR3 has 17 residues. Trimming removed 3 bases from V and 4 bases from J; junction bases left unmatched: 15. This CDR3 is CASSSTFTGGKSYEQYF. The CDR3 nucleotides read TGCGCCAGCAGCTCAACTTTTACAGGGGGAAAGAGTTACGAGCAGTACTTC. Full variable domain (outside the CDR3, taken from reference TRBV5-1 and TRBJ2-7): KAGVTQTPRYLIKTRGQQVTLSCSPISGHRSVSWYQQTPGQGLQFLFEYFSETQRNKGNFPGRFSGRQFSNSRSEMNVSTLELGDSALYLCASSSTFTGGKSYEQYFGPGTRLTVT.

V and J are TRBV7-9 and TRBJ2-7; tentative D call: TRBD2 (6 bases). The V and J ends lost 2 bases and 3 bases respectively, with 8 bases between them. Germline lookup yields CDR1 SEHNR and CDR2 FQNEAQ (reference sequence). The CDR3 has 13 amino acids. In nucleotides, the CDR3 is TGTGCCAGCAGCTTAATCGGGAGCTACGAGCAGTACTTC. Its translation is CASSLIGSYEQYF.

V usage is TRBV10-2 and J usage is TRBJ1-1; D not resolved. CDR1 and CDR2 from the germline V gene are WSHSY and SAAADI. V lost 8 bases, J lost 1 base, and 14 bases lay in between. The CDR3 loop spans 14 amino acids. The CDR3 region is CASGRPGPNTEAFF. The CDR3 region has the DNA TGCGCCAGCGGACGACCAGGACCGAACACTGAAGCTTTCTTT.

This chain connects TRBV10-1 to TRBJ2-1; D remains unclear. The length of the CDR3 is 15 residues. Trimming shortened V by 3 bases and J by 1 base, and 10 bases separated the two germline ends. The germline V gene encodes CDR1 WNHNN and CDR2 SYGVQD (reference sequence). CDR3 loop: CASSDYEHSYNEQFF. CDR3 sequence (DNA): TGCGCCAGCAGTGATTATGAGCATTCCTACAATGAGCAGTTCTTC.

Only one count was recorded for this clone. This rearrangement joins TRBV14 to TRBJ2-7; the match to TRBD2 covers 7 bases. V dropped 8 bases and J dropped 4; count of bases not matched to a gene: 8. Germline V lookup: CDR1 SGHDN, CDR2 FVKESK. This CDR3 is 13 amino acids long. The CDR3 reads CASRPGGGYEQYF. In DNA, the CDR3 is TGTGCCAGCCGGCCGGGAGGCGGGTACGAGCAGTACTTC.

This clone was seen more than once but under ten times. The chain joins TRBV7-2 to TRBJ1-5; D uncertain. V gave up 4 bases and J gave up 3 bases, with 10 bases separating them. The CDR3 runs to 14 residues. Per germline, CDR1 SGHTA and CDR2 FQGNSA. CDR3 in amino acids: CASSSDGVNQPQHF. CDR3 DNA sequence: TGTGCCAGCAGCTCGGACGGAGTCAATCAGCCCCAGCATTTT.